This T cell receptor (beta chain) was recorded in a study of high-grade serous ovarian cancer treatment subgroups. Overall study findings and caveats: Clonal relatedness tracked neoantigen level, and by trend copy number and mutation load. Spatial context was lost because tumors were sequenced in bulk.

The method was immunoSEQ multiplex PCR; TCRdb's version includes in-frame clones alone and lacks a portion of them. The sample includes a few thousand clones, about two thirds of them seen just once. Comment on this clone: The antigen is undetermined.

Tumor samples were taken before definitive surgery or chemotherapy. V shed 5 bases, J shed 7 bases, and the junction held 10 bases outside the gene matches. The CDR3 has 15 amino acids. Germline values: CDR1 ENHRY, CDR2 SYGVKD. The sequenced material came from tumor tissue. The receptor comes from a human donor with high-grade serous ovarian cancer. V and J are TRBV10-3 and TRBJ2-7, with 11 nucleotides matching TRBD2. The CDR3 DNA follows: TGTGCCATCAGTTCTCCGGGACTAGCGGTGGGAGAGCAGTACTTC. Translation gives CAISSPGLAVGEQYF.